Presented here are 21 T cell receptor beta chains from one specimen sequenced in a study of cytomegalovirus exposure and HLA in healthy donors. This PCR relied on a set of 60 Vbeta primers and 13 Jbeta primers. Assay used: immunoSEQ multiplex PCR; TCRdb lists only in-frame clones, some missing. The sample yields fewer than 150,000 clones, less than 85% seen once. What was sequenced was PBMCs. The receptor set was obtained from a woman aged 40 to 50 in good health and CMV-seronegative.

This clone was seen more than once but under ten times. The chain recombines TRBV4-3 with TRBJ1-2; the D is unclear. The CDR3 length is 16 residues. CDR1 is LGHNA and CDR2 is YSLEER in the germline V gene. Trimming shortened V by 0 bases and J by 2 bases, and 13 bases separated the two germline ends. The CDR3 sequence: CASSQELKEPNYGYTF. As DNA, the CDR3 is TGCGCCAGCAGCCAAGAACTTAAGGAGCCGAACTATGGCTACACCTTC.

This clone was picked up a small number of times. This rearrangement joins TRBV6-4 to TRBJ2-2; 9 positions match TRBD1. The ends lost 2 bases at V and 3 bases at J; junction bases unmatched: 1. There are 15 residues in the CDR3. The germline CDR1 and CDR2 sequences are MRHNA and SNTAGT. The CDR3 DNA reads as TGTGCCAGCAGTGACGGGACAGGGCACACCGGGGAGCTGTTTTTT. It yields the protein CASSDGTGHTGELFF.

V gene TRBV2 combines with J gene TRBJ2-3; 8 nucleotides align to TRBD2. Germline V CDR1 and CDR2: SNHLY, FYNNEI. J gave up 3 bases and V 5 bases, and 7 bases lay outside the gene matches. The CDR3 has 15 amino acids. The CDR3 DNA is TGTGCCAGCAGTTTGCGGGGGGCGTTGACAGATACGCAGTATTTT. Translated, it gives CASSLRGALTDTQYF. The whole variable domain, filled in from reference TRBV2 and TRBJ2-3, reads EPEVTQTPSHQVTQMGQEVILRCVPISNHLYFYWYRQILGQKVEFLVSFYNNEISEKSEIFDDQFSVERPDGSNFTLKIRSTKLEDSAMYFCASSLRGALTDTQYFGPGTRLTVL.

The CDR3 sequence: CASNRGKSDTQYF. CDR3 coding DNA: TGTGCCAGTAACCGGGGAAAATCAGATACGCAGTATTTT. The chain recombines TRBV19 with TRBJ2-3; TRBD2 is a possible D gene (5 bases). The CDR3 totals 13 residues. Trimming took 7 bases from V and 4 from J, leaving 12 bases between them. Germline CDR1 reads LNHDA; CDR2 reads SQIVND (reference sequence).

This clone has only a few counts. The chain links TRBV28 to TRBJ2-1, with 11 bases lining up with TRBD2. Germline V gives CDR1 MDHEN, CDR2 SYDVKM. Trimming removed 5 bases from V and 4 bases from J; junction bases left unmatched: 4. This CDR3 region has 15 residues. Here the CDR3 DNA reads TGTGCCAGCAGTAAGGGACTAGCGGCTTACAATGAGCAGTTCTTC. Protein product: CASSKGLAAYNEQFF.

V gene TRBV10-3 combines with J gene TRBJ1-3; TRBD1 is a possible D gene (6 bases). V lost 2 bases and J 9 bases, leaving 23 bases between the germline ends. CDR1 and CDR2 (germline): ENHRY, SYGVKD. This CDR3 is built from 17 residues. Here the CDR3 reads CAISEGTGYPTVLTIYF. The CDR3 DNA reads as TGTGCCATCAGTGAGGGAACAGGGTATCCCACCGTCCTCACCATATATTTT.

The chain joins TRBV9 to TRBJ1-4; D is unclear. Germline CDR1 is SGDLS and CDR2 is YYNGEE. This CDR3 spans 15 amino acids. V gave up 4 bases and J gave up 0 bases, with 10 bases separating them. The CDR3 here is CASSQWSSTNEKLFF. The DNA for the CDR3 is TGTGCCAGCAGCCAGTGGTCTTCAACTAATGAAAAACTGTTTTTT.

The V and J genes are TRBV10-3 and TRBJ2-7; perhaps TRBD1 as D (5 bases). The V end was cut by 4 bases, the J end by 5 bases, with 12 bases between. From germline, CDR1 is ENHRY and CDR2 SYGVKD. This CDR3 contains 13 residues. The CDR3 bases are TGTGCCATCAGTGGCAGGGTAAACGACGAGCAGTACTTC. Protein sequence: CAISGRVNDEQYF.

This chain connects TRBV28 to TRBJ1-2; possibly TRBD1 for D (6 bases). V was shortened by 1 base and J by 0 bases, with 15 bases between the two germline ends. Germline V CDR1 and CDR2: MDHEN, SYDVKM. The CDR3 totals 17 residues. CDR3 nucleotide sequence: TGTGCCAGCAGTTTATTCCCCCCGGACAGAGCTAACTATGGCTACACCTTC. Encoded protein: CASSLFPPDRANYGYTF.

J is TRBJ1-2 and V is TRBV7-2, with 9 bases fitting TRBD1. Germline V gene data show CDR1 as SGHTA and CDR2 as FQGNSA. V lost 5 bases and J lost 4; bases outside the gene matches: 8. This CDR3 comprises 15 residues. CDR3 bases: TGTGCCAGCAGCCCCGGGACAGGGAGAACCTATGGCTACACCTTC. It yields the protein CASSPGTGRTYGYTF.

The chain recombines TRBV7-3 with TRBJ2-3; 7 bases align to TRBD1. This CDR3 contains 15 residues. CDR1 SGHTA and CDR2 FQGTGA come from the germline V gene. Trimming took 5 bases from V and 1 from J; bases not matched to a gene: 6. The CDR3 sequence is CASSPQGQGTDTQYF. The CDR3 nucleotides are TGTGCCAGCAGCCCACAAGGACAGGGCACAGATACGCAGTATTTT.

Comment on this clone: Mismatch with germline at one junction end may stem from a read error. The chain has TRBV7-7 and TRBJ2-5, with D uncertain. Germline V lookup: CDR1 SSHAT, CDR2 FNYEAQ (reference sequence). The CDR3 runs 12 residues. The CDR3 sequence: CASSQNRETQYF. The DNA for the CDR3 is TGTGCTAGCAGCCAGAACCGAGAGACCCAGTACTTC.

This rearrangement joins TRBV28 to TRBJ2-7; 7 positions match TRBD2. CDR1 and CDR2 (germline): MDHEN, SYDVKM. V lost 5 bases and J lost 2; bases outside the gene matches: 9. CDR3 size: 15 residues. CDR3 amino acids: CASSPGLADTYEQYF. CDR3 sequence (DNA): TGTGCCAGCAGTCCGGGCCTAGCGGATACCTACGAGCAGTACTTC.

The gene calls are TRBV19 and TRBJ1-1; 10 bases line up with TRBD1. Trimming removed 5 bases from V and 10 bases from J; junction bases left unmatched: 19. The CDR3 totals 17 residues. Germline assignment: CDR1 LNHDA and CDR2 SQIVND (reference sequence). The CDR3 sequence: CASSFGESSGTGERAFF. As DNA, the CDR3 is TGTGCCAGTAGTTTTGGCGAGAGTTCCGGGACAGGGGAGAGAGCTTTCTTT.

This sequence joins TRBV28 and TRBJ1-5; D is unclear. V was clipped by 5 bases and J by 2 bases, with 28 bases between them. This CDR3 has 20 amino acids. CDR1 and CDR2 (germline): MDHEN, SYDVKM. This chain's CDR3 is CASSDPQVGRPVRRNQPQHF. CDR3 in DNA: TGTGCCAGCAGTGACCCTCAGGTGGGCAGGCCCGTGCGACGCAATCAGCCCCAGCATTTT.

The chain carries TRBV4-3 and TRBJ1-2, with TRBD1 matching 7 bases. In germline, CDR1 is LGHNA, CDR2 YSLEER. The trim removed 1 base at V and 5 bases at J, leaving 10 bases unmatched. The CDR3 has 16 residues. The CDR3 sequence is CASSQAWGQSQYGYTF. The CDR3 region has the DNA TGCGCCAGCAGCCAAGCCTGGGGACAGTCACAATATGGCTACACCTTC.

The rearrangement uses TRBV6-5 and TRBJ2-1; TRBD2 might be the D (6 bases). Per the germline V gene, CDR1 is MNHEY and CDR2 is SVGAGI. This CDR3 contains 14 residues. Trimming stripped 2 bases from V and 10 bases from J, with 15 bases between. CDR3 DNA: TGTGCCAGCAGTTACGGGGGTGTTGGGAGGGAGCAGTTCTTC. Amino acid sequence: CASSYGGVGREQFF.

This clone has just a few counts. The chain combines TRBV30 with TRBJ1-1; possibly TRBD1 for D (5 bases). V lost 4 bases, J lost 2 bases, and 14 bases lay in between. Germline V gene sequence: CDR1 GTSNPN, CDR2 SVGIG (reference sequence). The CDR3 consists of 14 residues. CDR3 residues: CAWKRQSLNTEAFF. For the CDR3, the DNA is TGTGCCTGGAAAAGACAGAGCCTAAACACTGAAGCTTTCTTT.

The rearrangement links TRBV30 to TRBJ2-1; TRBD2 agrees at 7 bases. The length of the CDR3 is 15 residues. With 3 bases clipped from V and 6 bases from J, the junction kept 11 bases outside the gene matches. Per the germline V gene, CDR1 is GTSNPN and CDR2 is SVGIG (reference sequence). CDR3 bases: TGTGCCTGGAGGGGGGAGGGGAGGTTGGCCAATGAGCAGTTCTTC. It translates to CAWRGEGRLANEQFF.

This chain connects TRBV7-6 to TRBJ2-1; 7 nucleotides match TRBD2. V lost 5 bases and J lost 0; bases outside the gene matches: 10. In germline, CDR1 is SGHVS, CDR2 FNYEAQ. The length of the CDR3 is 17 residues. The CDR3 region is CASSAWGGFSSYNEQFF. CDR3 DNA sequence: TGTGCCAGCAGCGCTTGGGGGGGTTTCAGCTCCTACAATGAGCAGTTCTTC.

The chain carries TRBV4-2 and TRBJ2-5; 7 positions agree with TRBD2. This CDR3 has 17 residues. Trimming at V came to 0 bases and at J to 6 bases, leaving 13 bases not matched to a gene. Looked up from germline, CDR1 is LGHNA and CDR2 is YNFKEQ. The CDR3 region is CASSQDGVASGMKTQYF. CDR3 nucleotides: TGTGCCAGCAGCCAAGATGGGGTGGCTAGCGGCATGAAGACCCAGTACTTC.